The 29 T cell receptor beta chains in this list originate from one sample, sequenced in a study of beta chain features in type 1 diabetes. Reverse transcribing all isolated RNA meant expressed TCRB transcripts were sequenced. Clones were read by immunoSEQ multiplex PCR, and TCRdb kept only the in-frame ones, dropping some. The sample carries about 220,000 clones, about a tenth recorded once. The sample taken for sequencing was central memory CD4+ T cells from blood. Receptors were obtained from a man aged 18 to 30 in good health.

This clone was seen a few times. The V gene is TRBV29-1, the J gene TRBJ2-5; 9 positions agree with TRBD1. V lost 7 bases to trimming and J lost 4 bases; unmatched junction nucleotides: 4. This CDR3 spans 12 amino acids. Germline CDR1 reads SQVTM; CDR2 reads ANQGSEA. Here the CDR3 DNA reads TGCAGCGCATGGACAGGGGCAGAGACCCAGTACTTC. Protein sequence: CSAWTGAETQYF. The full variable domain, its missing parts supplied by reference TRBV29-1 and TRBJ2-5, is SAVISQKPSRDICQRGTSLTIQCQVDSQVTMMFWYRQQPGQSLTLIATANQGSEATYESGFVIDKFPISRPNLTFSTLTVSNMSPEDSSIYLCSAWTGAETQYFGPGTRLLVL.

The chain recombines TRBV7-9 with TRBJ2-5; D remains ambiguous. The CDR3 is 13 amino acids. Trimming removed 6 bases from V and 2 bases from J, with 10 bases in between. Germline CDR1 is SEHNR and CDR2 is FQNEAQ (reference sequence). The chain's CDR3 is CASRRSQQETQYF. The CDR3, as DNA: TGTGCCAGCAGGAGATCCCAACAAGAGACCCAGTACTTC.

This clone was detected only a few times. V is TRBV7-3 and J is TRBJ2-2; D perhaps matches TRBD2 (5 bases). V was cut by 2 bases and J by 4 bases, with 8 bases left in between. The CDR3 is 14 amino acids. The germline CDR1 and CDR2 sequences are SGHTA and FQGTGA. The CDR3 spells CASSLGGPTGELFF. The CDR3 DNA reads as TGTGCCAGCAGCTTAGGCGGGCCCACCGGGGAGCTGTTTTTT.

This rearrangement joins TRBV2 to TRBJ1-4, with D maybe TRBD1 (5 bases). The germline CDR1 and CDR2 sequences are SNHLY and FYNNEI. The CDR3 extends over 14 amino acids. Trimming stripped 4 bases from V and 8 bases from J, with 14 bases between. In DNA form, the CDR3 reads TGTGCCAGCAGTGGGGACGCTAGAGGGGAAAAACTGTTTTTT. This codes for CASSGDARGEKLFF.

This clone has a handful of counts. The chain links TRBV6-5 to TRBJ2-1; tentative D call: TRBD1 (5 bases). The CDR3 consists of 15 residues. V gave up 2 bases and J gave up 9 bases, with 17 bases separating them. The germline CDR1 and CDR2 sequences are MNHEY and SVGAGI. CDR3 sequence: CASSYAAYQGSEQFF. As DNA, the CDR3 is TGTGCCAGCAGTTACGCCGCATACCAGGGCAGTGAGCAGTTCTTC.

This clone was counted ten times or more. For the CDR3, the DNA is TGTGCCAGCTCACCACCGACAGGGAACCAAGAGACCCAGTACTTC. As protein: CASSPPTGNQETQYF. The gene calls are TRBV18 and TRBJ2-5; 7 bases agree with TRBD1. With V trimmed by 0 bases and J by 0 bases, 1 base remained unmatched. Germline CDR1 and CDR2: KGHSH and LQKENI. The CDR3 spans 15 residues.

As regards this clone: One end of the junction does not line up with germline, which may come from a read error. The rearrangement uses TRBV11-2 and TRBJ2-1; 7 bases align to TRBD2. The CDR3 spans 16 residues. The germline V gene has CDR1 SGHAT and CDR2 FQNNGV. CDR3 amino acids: CASSLDLAVSYNEQFF. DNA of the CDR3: TGTGCCAGCAGCCTAGACCTAGCGGTCTCCTACAATGAGCAGTTCTTC.

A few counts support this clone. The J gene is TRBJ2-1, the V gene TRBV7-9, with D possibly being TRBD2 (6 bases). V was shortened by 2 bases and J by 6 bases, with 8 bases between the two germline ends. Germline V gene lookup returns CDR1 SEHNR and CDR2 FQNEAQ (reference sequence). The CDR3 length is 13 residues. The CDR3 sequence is CASSLSGGNEQFF. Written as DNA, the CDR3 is TGTGCCAGCAGCTTATCCGGGGGCAATGAGCAGTTCTTC.

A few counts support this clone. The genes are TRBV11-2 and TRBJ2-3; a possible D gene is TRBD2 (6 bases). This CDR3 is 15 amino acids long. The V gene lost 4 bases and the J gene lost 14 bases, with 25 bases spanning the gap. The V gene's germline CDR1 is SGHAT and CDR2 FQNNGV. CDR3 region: CASSSGPFAGPGRYF. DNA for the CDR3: TGTGCCAGCAGCTCCGGCCCCTTTGCGGGACCGGGCCGGTATTTT.

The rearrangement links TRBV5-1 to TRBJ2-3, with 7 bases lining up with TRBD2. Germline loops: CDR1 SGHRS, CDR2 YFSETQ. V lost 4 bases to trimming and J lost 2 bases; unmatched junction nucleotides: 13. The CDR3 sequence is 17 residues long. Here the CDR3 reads CASSQTRTSVVTDTQYF. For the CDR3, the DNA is TGCGCCAGCAGCCAGACCAGAACTAGCGTGGTCACAGATACGCAGTATTTT.

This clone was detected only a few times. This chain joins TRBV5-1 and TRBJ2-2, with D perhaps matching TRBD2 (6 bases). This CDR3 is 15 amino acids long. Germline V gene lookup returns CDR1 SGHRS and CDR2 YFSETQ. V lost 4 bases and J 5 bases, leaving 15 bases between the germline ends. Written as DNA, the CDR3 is TGCGCCAGCAGCGGGGACTCAGGGAGGACCGGGGAGCTGTTTTTT. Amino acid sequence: CASSGDSGRTGELFF. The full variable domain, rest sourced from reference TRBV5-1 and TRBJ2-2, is KAGVTQTPRYLIKTRGQQVTLSCSPISGHRSVSWYQQTPGQGLQFLFEYFSETQRNKGNFPGRFSGRQFSNSRSEMNVSTLELGDSALYLCASSGDSGRTGELFFGEGSRLTVL.

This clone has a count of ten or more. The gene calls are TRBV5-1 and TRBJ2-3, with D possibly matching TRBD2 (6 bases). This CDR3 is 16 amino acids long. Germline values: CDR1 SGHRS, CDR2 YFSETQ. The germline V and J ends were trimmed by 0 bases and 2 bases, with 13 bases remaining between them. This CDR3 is CASSLEPGVNTDTQYF. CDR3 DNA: TGCGCCAGCAGCTTGGAACCGGGGGTGAACACAGATACGCAGTATTTT.

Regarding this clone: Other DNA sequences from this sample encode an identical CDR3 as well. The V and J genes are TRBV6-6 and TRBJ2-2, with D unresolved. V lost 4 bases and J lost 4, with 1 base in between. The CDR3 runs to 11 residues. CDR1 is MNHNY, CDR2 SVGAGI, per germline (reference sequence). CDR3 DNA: TGTGCCAGCAGTTCCACCGGGGAGCTGTTTTTT. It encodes CASSSTGELFF.

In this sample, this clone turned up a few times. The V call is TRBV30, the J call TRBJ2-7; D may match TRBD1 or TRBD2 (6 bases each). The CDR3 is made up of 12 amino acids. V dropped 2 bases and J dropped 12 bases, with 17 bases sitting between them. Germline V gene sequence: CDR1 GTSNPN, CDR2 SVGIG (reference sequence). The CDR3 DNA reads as TGTGCCTGGAGTACCCAGGGGACTGTTCCGTACTTC. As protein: CAWSTQGTVPYF.

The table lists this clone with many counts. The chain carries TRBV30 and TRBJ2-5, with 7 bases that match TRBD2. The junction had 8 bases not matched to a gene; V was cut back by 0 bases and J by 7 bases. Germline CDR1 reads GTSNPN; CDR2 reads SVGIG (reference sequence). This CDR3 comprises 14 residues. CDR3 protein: CAWSVGGTTVTQYF. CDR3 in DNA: TGTGCCTGGAGTGTCGGTGGGACTACTGTGACCCAGTACTTC.

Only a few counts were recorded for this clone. The CDR3 loop is CASSPRDSHPSGANVLTF. CDR3 in DNA: TGCGCCAGCAGCCCGAGGGACAGCCACCCCTCTGGGGCCAACGTCCTGACTTTC. The genes are TRBV5-1 and TRBJ2-6, with 7 positions matching TRBD1. J gave up 0 bases and V 4 bases, and 10 bases lay outside the gene matches. This CDR3 region has 18 residues. CDR1 and CDR2 from the germline V gene are SGHRS and YFSETQ. The entire variable domain, with the rest obtained from reference TRBV5-1 and TRBJ2-6, is as follows: KAGVTQTPRYLIKTRGQQVTLSCSPISGHRSVSWYQQTPGQGLQFLFEYFSETQRNKGNFPGRFSGRQFSNSRSEMNVSTLELGDSALYLCASSPRDSHPSGANVLTFGAGSRLTVL.

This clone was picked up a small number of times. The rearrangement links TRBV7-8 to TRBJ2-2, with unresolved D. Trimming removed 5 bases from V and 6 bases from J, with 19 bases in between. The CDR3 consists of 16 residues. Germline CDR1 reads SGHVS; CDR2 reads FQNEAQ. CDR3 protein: CASSRRGILGSGELFF. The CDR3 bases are TGTGCCAGCAGCCGCCGAGGAATATTAGGCTCCGGGGAGCTGTTTTTT.

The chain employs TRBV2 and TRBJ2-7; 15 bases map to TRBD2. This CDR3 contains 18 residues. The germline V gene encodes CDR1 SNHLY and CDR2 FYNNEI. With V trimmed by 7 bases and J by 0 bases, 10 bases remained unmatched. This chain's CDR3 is CASTGTSGRLRSSYEQYF. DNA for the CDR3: TGTGCCAGCACTGGGACTAGCGGGAGGCTCCGGAGCTCCTACGAGCAGTACTTC.

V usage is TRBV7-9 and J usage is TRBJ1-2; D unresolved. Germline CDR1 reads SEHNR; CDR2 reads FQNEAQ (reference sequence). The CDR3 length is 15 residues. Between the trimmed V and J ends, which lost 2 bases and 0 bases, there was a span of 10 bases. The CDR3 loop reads CASSLSSPSNYGYTF. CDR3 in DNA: TGTGCCAGCAGCTTATCCTCACCTTCTAACTATGGCTACACCTTC.

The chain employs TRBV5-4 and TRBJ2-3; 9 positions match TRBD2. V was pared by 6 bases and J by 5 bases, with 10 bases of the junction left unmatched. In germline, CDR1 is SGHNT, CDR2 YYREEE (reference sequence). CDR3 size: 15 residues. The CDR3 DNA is TGTGCCAGCACGGGGGCGGGAGGGCCTCAAGATACGCAGTATTTT. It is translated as CASTGAGGPQDTQYF. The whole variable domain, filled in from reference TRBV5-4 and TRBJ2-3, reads ETGVTQSPTHLIKTRGQQVTLRCSSQSGHNTVSWYQQALGQGPQFIFQYYREEENGRGNFPPRFSGLQFPNYSSELNVNALELDDSALYLCASTGAGGPQDTQYFGPGTRLTVL.

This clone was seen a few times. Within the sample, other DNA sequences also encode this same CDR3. DNA for the CDR3: TGCAGCGTTGATGGGTCGGGCTCCTACGAGCAGTACTTC. Protein sequence: CSVDGSGSYEQYF. The chain uses TRBV29-1 and TRBJ2-7; D is ambiguous. Germline lookup yields CDR1 SQVTM and CDR2 ANQGSEA. The V end lost 3 bases, the J end lost 0 bases, and 9 bases lay between the germline ends. The CDR3 length is 13 residues.

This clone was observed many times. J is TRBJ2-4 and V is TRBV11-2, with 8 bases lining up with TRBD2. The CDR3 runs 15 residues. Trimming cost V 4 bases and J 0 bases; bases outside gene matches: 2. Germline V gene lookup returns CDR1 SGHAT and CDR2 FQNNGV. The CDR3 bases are TGTGCCAGCAGCTCCCTAGCGGGAGCCAAAAACATTCAGTACTTC. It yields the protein CASSSLAGAKNIQYF.

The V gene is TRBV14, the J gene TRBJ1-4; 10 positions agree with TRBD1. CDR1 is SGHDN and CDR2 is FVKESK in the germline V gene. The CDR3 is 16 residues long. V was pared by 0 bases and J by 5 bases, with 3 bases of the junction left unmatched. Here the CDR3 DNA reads TGTGCCAGCAGCCAAGATATGGGACAGGGGAATGAAAAACTGTTTTTT. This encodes CASSQDMGQGNEKLFF. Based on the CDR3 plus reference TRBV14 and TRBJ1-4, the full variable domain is EAGVTQFPSHSVIEKGQTVTLRCDPISGHDNLYWYRRVMGKEIKFLLHFVKESKQDESGMPNNRFLAERTGGTYSTLKVQPAELEDSGVYFCASSQDMGQGNEKLFFGSGTQLSVL.

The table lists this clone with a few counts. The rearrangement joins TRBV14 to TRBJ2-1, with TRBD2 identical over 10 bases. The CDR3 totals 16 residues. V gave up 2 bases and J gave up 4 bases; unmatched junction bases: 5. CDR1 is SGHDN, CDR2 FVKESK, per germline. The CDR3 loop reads CASSQIAGGWYNEQFF. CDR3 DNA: TGTGCCAGCAGCCAAATAGCGGGAGGCTGGTACAATGAGCAGTTCTTC.

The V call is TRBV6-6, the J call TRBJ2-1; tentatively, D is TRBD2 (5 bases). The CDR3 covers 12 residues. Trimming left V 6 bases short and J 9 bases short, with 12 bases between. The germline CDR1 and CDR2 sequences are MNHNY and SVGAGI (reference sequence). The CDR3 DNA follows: TGTGCCAGCAGGGAACTAGAAGGTGAGCAGTTCTTC. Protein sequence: CASRELEGEQFF.

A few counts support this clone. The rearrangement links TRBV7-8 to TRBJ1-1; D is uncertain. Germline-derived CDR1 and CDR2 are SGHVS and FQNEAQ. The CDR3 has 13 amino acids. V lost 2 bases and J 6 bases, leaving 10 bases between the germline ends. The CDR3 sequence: CASSLSPEPEAFF. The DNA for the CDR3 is TGTGCCAGCAGCTTATCCCCTGAACCTGAAGCTTTCTTT.

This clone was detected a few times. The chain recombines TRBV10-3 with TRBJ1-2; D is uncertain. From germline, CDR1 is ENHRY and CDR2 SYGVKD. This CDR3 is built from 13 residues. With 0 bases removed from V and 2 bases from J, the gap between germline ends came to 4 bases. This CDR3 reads CAISESTNYGYTF. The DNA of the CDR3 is TGTGCCATCAGTGAGTCGACAAACTATGGCTACACCTTC.

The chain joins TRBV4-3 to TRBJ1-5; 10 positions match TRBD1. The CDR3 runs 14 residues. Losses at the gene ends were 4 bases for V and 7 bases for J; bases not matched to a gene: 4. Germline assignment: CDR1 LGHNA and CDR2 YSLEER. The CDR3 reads CASSLGQGEQPQHF. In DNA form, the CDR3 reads TGCGCCAGCAGCCTCGGACAGGGGGAACAGCCCCAGCATTTT.

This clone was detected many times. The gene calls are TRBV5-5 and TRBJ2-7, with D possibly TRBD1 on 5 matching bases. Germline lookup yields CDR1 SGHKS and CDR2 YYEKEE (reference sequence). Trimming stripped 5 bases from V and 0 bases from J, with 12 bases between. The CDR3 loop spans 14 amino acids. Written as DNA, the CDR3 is TGTGCCAGCAGGAAGGGGCTCAGCTCCTACGAGCAGTACTTC. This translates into CASRKGLSSYEQYF.